This passage covers 6 T cell receptor beta chains from one sample sequenced in a study of human T cells and chemical hapten exposure. TCRdb redid the calling of the RACE reads with MiXCR, one entry per CDR3 protein. Altogether approximately 120,000 distinct CDR3 sequences are present, about a tenth being singletons, with the ten largest covering approximately 3%. This sample's time point: patch test 2, 6 weeks after DPC sensitization. Treatment reported: therapeutic diphenylcyclopropenone sensitization with weekly scalp DPC. Material: whole blood, obtained in connection with sensitization to the hapten diphenylcyclopropenone (DPC). The receptor set was obtained from a woman between 35 and 50 years old with alopecia areata. Some clones in this sample may be carry-over from other donors' samples.

The table lists this clonotype with many counts. The gene calls are TRBV15 and TRBJ1-1; no definite D call. Trimming took 0 bases from V and 11 from J, leaving 13 bases between them. Germline loops: CDR1 LNHNV, CDR2 YYDKDF (reference sequence). The CDR3 contains 13 residues. CDR3 amino acids: CATSRDREPRAFF. DNA for the CDR3: TGTGCCACCAGCAGAGATCGAGAACCTAGGGCTTTCTTT.

This clonotype was picked up a small number of times. The V and J genes are TRBV7-2 and TRBJ2-3, with 9 bases fitting TRBD2. Germline assignment: CDR1 SGHTA and CDR2 FQGNSA. This CDR3 is 17 amino acids long. Losses at the gene ends were 3 bases for V and 8 bases for J; bases not matched to a gene: 15. DNA of the CDR3: TGTGCCAGCAGCTTCCCGCGGGGGGGCCGAGTTGAGGCTACGCAGTATTTT. It encodes CASSFPRGGRVEATQYF.

The chain uses TRBV6-2 or TRBV6-3 and TRBJ2-7; D gene unclear. The CDR3 has 12 residues. Germline loops: CDR1 MNHEY, CDR2 SVGEGT. Trimming removed 5 bases at V and 3 bases at J, with 8 bases between. CDR3 loop: CASSGSFYEQYF. The CDR3 DNA sequence: TGTGCCAGCAGTGGCAGTTTCTACGAGCAGTACTTC.

V usage is TRBV5-1 and J usage is TRBJ2-7; the match to TRBD1 covers 8 bases. The germline V gene has CDR1 SGHRS and CDR2 YFSETQ. V was clipped by 4 bases and J by 6 bases; unmatched bases: 9. The CDR3 loop spans 14 amino acids. CDR3 sequence (DNA): TGCGCCAGCAGCCTTAAGACAGGGGAGGTCGAGCAGTACTTC. Its translation: CASSLKTGEVEQYF.

There are many counts of this clonotype. The chain uses TRBV7-9 and TRBJ1-5, with D uncertain. CDR3 size: 13 residues. Per germline, CDR1 SEHNR and CDR2 FQNEAQ (reference sequence). Trimming shortened V by 1 base and J by 3 bases, and 4 bases separated the two germline ends. CDR3 nucleotide sequence: TGTGCCAGCAGCTTAGACGTCAATCAGCCCCAGCATTTT. This encodes CASSLDVNQPQHF. The entire variable domain, with the rest obtained from reference TRBV7-9 and TRBJ1-5, is as follows: DTGVSQNPRHKITKRGQNVTFRCDPISEHNRLYWYRQTLGQGPEFLTYFQNEAQLEKSRLLSDRFSAERPKGSFSTLEIQRTEQGDSAMYLCASSLDVNQPQHFGDGTRLSIL.

This clonotype was seen only a few times. J is TRBJ2-3 and V is TRBV7-2, with a weak D call TRBD1 (5 bases). Germline lookup yields CDR1 SGHTA and CDR2 FQGNSA. The CDR3 runs to 12 residues. V was shortened by 5 bases and J by 4 bases, with 7 bases between the two germline ends. The CDR3 DNA reads as TGTGCCAGCAGCCCAGGGTCAGATACGCAGTATTTT. It specifies CASSPGSDTQYF.